The 18 T cell receptor beta chains presented below share a single source sample, sequenced in a study of shared clonotypes between healthy human individuals. The method was immunoSEQ multiplex PCR; TCRdb's version includes in-frame clones alone and lacks a portion of them. The repertoire holds 2 million to 2.5 million clones, with around 95% as singletons. Sequencing input: naive CD4+ T cells sorted from blood. Stated subset: CD45RA+ positively selected. The source of these receptors is a young man in good health.

This chain connects TRBV9 to TRBJ1-2; TRBD1 agrees at 7 bases. Germline V gives CDR1 SGDLS, CDR2 YYNGEE. The CDR3 runs to 12 residues. V trimming: 4 bases; J trimming: 13 bases; junction bases outside the gene matches: 10. The CDR3 loop is CASSTRDRAATF. The CDR3 DNA reads TGTGCCAGCAGCACCCGAGACAGGGCAGCCACCTTC.

The genes are TRBV9 and TRBJ2-5; D is unresolved. The CDR3 is 15 residues long. Germline assignment: CDR1 SGDLS and CDR2 YYNGEE. V was shortened by 4 bases and J by 5 bases, with 18 bases between the two germline ends. For the CDR3, the DNA is TGTGCCAGCAGCAGAGATGGCAGCCCCCCGGAGACCCAGTACTTC. Amino acid sequence: CASSRDGSPPETQYF.

J is TRBJ2-2 and V is TRBV2; D possibly corresponds to TRBD1 (6 bases). This CDR3 region has 14 residues. V was clipped by 6 bases and J by 10 bases, with 18 bases between them. Germline CDR1 SNHLY, CDR2 FYNNEI. The chain's CDR3 is CASRQEGGGEELFF. CDR3 in DNA: TGTGCCAGCAGACAAGAAGGGGGTGGGGAGGAGCTGTTTTTT. Combining the CDR3 with reference TRBV2 and TRBJ2-2 gives the whole variable domain EPEVTQTPSHQVTQMGQEVILRCVPISNHLYFYWYRQILGQKVEFLVSFYNNEISEKSEIFDDQFSVERPDGSNFTLKIRSTKLEDSAMYFCASRQEGGGEELFFGEGSRLTVL.

The chain carries TRBV11-2 and TRBJ2-2, with 7 nucleotides matching TRBD1. V shed 3 bases and J 1 base; nucleotides not matched to a gene: 2. There are 15 residues in the CDR3. Germline assignment: CDR1 SGHAT and CDR2 FQNNGV. CDR3 sequence: CASSFWTGNTGELFF. CDR3 nucleotide sequence: TGTGCCAGCAGCTTCTGGACAGGGAACACCGGGGAGCTGTTTTTT.

The chain employs TRBV2 and TRBJ1-5, with D possibly being TRBD1 (5 bases). This CDR3 spans 15 amino acids. Trimming left V 6 bases short and J 2 bases short, with 14 bases between. CDR1 is SNHLY and CDR2 is FYNNEI in the germline V gene. The CDR3 DNA reads TGTGCCAGCAGGCCCGGGAGAGGGGGCAATCAGCCCCAGCATTTT. It translates to CASRPGRGGNQPQHF.

On this clone itself: At the DNA level, this CDR3 is encoded by other sequences in the same sample as well. This rearrangement joins TRBV5-1 to TRBJ1-4; no clear D. The germline V gene encodes CDR1 SGHRS and CDR2 YFSETQ. V was pared by 0 bases and J by 0 bases, with 3 bases between. The CDR3 length is 14 residues. For the CDR3, the DNA is TGCGCCAGCAGCTTGGTAGCAACTAATGAAAAACTGTTTTTT. Its protein product is CASSLVATNEKLFF.

The rearrangement links TRBV2 to TRBJ1-6, with TRBD1 matching over 7 bases. In germline, CDR1 is SNHLY, CDR2 FYNNEI. This CDR3 spans 15 amino acids. Trimming took 6 bases from V and 10 from J; bases not matched to a gene: 12. CDR3 DNA: TGTGCCAGCAGAGTTACGGACAGGAATGCGTCACCCCTCCACTTT. It encodes CASRVTDRNASPLHF.

The chain carries TRBV10-2 and TRBJ2-5; D is unclear. Trimming removed 0 bases from V and 4 bases from J, with 9 bases in between. CDR3 size: 14 residues. The V gene's germline CDR1 is WSHSY and CDR2 SAAADI. CDR3 nucleotide sequence: TGCGCCAGCAGTGAGTCAGAAGTAGGAGAGACCCAGTACTTC. Protein: CASSESEVGETQYF.

As concerns this clone: This sample also contains other DNA sequences that code for the same CDR3. The chain uses TRBV5-1 and TRBJ1-1; the D is unclear. The CDR3 has 13 residues. V dropped 2 bases and J dropped 5 bases, with 10 bases sitting between them. The germline CDR1 and CDR2 sequences are SGHRS and YFSETQ. CDR3 nucleotide sequence: TGCGCCAGCAGCTTAGGGCGCGGGACTGAAGCTTTCTTT. Protein sequence: CASSLGRGTEAFF.

The chain links TRBV19 to TRBJ2-5; 8 bases line up with TRBD1. V lost 6 bases and J lost 5; bases outside the gene matches: 5. This CDR3 is built from 13 residues. The germline CDR1 and CDR2 sequences are LNHDA and SQIVND (reference sequence). As DNA, the CDR3 is TGTGCCAGTAGCCACCAGGGGGCGGAGACCCAGTACTTC. Translated, it gives CASSHQGAETQYF.

The CDR3 reads CASKQAGTMNTEAFF. The CDR3 nucleotides are TGTGCCAGTAAACAAGCCGGGACAATGAACACTGAAGCTTTCTTT. The chain employs TRBV19 and TRBJ1-1; D possibly corresponds to TRBD1 (6 bases). Germline CDR1 reads LNHDA; CDR2 reads SQIVND (reference sequence). Trimming removed 7 bases from V and 0 bases from J, with 15 bases in between. This CDR3 spans 15 amino acids.

This chain connects TRBV7-9 to TRBJ2-5, with TRBD2 identical over 9 bases. CDR1 is SEHNR and CDR2 is FQNEAQ in the germline V gene (reference sequence). This CDR3 has 14 amino acids. The junction had 0 bases not matched to a gene; V was cut back by 3 bases and J by 1 base. The CDR3 sequence: CASSFSGSQETQYF. DNA for the CDR3: TGTGCCAGCAGCTTTAGCGGGAGCCAAGAGACCCAGTACTTC.

J is TRBJ2-7 and V is TRBV30, with 8 bases matching TRBD2. Germline CDR1 GTSNPN, CDR2 SVGIG (reference sequence). CDR3 size: 14 residues. Losses at the gene ends were 2 bases for V and 9 bases for J; bases not matched to a gene: 12. The CDR3 DNA reads as TGTGCCTGGAGTCCCCGGGGGGGGACTAGGCGGCAGTACTTC. This codes for CAWSPRGGTRRQYF. Full variable domain (missing parts from reference TRBV30 and TRBJ2-7): SQTIHQWPATLVQPVGSPLSLECTVEGTSNPNLYWYRQAAGRGLQLLFYSVGIGQISSEVPQNLSASRPQDRQFILSSKKLLLSDSGFYLCAWSPRGGTRRQYFGPGTRLTVT.

This clone showed up just once. The V and J genes are TRBV6-5 and TRBJ1-6; possibly TRBD1 for D (5 bases). Trimming pared 8 bases from V and 7 bases from J, leaving 18 bases between. This CDR3 region has 15 residues. Germline lookup yields CDR1 MNHEY and CDR2 SVGAGI. The CDR3 nucleotides are TGTGCCAGCCATCTGGGGCAGGCCCGAAATTCACCCCTCCACTTT. The encoded protein is CASHLGQARNSPLHF.

The CDR3 protein is CASGREADYNQPQHF. The CDR3 DNA reads as TGTGCCAGCGGCAGGGAGGCCGACTACAATCAGCCCCAGCATTTT. V gene TRBV6-6 combines with J gene TRBJ1-5, with D possibly being TRBD1 (5 bases). Germline loops: CDR1 MNHNY, CDR2 SVGAGI (reference sequence). This CDR3 contains 15 residues. V dropped 8 bases and J dropped 3 bases, with 17 bases sitting between them.

With regard to this clone: This same CDR3 is encoded by further DNA sequences in the sample. This chain links TRBV5-1 with TRBJ2-5; D possibly uses TRBD1 or TRBD2 (5 bases each). V lost 5 bases and J 5 bases, leaving 13 bases between the germline ends. Germline CDR1 and CDR2: SGHRS and YFSETQ. The CDR3 sequence is 13 residues long. The CDR3 region is CASRTGGVETQYF. The CDR3 DNA sequence: TGCGCCAGCAGAACTGGGGGTGTGGAGACCCAGTACTTC.

The chain uses TRBV7-9 and TRBJ1-1, with unresolved D. Trimming left V 5 bases short and J 8 bases short, with 15 bases between. The CDR3 length is 13 residues. Germline-derived CDR1 and CDR2 are SEHNR and FQNEAQ (reference sequence). This CDR3 is CASSHGRAQEAFF. The CDR3 bases are TGTGCCAGCAGCCACGGAAGGGCCCAAGAAGCTTTCTTT.

The gene calls are TRBV6-5 and TRBJ2-3; weak D call: TRBD1 (5 bases). V was trimmed by 0 bases and J by 6 bases, leaving 13 bases between them. The CDR3 consists of 15 residues. Germline-derived CDR1 and CDR2 are MNHEY and SVGAGI. In nucleotides, the CDR3 is TGTGCCAGCAGTTACTCGGGCTCCAGGGCGGATACGCAGTATTTT. Its protein is CASSYSGSRADTQYF.